The 24 T cell receptor beta chains below were found in one sample sequenced in a study of cytomegalovirus exposure and HLA in healthy donors. In the PCR, 60 Vbeta and 13 Jbeta primers were used. Repertoires were generated with immunoSEQ multiplex PCR, while TCRdb's copy carries only in-frame clones and drops some. The sample has roughly 180,000 clones; 81% are singletons. The specimen was PBMCs. These receptors originate from a woman between 18 and 30 years old in good health and CMV-seropositive.

The CDR3 spells CASSPQPGQPYGYTF. Written as DNA, the CDR3 is TGTGCCAGCAGCCCTCAACCGGGACAGCCATATGGCTACACCTTC. This chain links TRBV27 with TRBJ1-2, with 7 bases that match TRBD1. This CDR3 has 15 residues. Germline assignment: CDR1 MNHEY and CDR2 SMNVEV (reference sequence). V lost 6 bases and J lost 5; bases outside the gene matches: 12.

The sample holds one count of this clone. This rearrangement joins TRBV11-2 to TRBJ2-1, with TRBD2 as a possible D gene (5 bases). Trimming removed 1 base from V and 8 bases from J, with 12 bases in between. This CDR3 is 14 amino acids long. CDR1 and CDR2 from the germline V gene are SGHAT and FQNNGV. The CDR3 bases are TGTGCCAGCAGCTTAGGGAGGTTTGGAGATGAGCAGTTCTTC. Residues: CASSLGRFGDEQFF.

J is TRBJ2-3 and V is TRBV7-3; 7 nucleotides line up with TRBD2. This CDR3 is 16 amino acids long. J gave up 0 bases and V 1 base, and 4 bases lay outside the gene matches. Germline CDR1 is SGHTA and CDR2 is FQGTGA. Here the CDR3 DNA reads TGTGCCAGCAGCTTAAACAGAGCGGGGAGCACAGATACGCAGTATTTT. Translation: CASSLNRAGSTDTQYF.

The genes are TRBV2 and TRBJ2-1, with 9 bases fitting TRBD1. This CDR3 is built from 14 residues. Germline V CDR1 and CDR2: SNHLY, FYNNEI. Unmatched junction bases numbered 6, after V lost 6 bases and J lost 6 bases. The CDR3 spells CASRVTGGVNEQFF. The CDR3 coding sequence is TGTGCCAGCAGAGTGACAGGGGGGGTCAATGAGCAGTTCTTC.

Only one count was recorded for this clone. The chain combines TRBV18 with TRBJ2-2; D gene unclear. Trimming stripped 6 bases from V and 6 bases from J, with 11 bases between. This CDR3 spans 13 amino acids. Germline CDR1 reads KGHSH; CDR2 reads LQKENI. This CDR3 reads CASSPYSPGELFF. The CDR3 DNA reads as TGTGCCAGCTCGCCCTATAGTCCCGGGGAGCTGTTTTTT.

This sequence joins TRBV7-3 and TRBJ1-1; 10 bases are shared with TRBD1. The CDR3 loop spans 17 amino acids. Germline CDR1 reads SGHTA; CDR2 reads FQGTGA. With 5 bases clipped from V and 6 bases from J, the junction kept 15 bases outside the gene matches. Here the CDR3 reads CASSNSGQGSSGSEAFF. CDR3 sequence (DNA): TGTGCCAGCAGCAATTCGGGACAGGGGTCGAGTGGGTCTGAAGCTTTCTTT.

The chain couples TRBV28 to TRBJ2-1; D is perhaps TRBD1 (7 bases). Germline V gene data show CDR1 as MDHEN and CDR2 as SYDVKM. Between the trimmed V and J ends, which lost 6 bases and 6 bases, there was a span of 12 bases. This CDR3 spans 13 amino acids. For the CDR3, the DNA is TGTGCCAGCAGGGCGGGACAGATCAATGAGCAGTTCTTC. Protein product: CASRAGQINEQFF.

The chain is built from TRBV10-1 and TRBJ2-1; 7 positions match TRBD1. The CDR3 contains 16 residues. Germline V gene lookup returns CDR1 WNHNN and CDR2 SYGVQD (reference sequence). V gave up 8 bases and J gave up 7 bases; unmatched junction bases: 17. For the CDR3, the DNA is TGCGCCAGCTCGCCACAGGGGTGGGTAGGGCTAAATGAGCAGTTCTTC. This translates into CASSPQGWVGLNEQFF.

The chain carries TRBV5-6 and TRBJ2-1, with 9 bases aligning to TRBD2. Unmatched junction bases numbered 9, after V lost 0 bases and J lost 5 bases. In germline, CDR1 is SGHDT, CDR2 YYEEEE. The CDR3 runs to 17 residues. Written as DNA, the CDR3 is TGTGCCAGCAGCTTGGTGGGGGCGGGGGGGCCGGACAATGAGCAGTTCTTC. It translates to CASSLVGAGGPDNEQFF.

This clone was seen once. The chain links TRBV6-4 to TRBJ2-3, with 9 bases that match TRBD2. The J segment lost 3 bases and the V segment lost 5 bases, leaving 0 bases of the junction unmatched. The germline CDR1 and CDR2 sequences are MRHNA and SNTAGT. The CDR3 length is 13 residues. The CDR3 loop is CASSSGGTDTQYF. The DNA for the CDR3 is TGTGCCAGCAGTAGCGGGGGGACAGATACGCAGTATTTT.

The chain couples TRBV11-2 to TRBJ2-5, with 7 positions matching TRBD2. CDR3 length equals 15 residues. Trimming cost V 3 bases and J 5 bases; bases outside gene matches: 9. CDR1 is SGHAT and CDR2 is FQNNGV in the germline V gene. For the CDR3, the DNA is TGTGCCAGCAGCTTTACGACTAGCTGGCGGGAGACCCAGTACTTC. Translating it yields CASSFTTSWRETQYF.

In this sample, this clone turned up a few times. The chain recombines TRBV19 with TRBJ2-3; 10 positions match TRBD2. The CDR3 loop spans 15 amino acids. CDR1 and CDR2 from the germline V gene are LNHDA and SQIVND (reference sequence). With V trimmed by 5 bases and J by 3 bases, 5 bases remained unmatched. The CDR3 bases are TGTGCCAGTAGTCTACTAGCGGGGCAGACAGATACGCAGTATTTT. This codes for CASSLLAGQTDTQYF.

The gene calls are TRBV5-4 and TRBJ1-6; D not certain. The CDR3 length is 15 residues. Trimming stripped 2 bases from V and 7 bases from J, with 13 bases between. CDR1 is SGHNT and CDR2 is YYREEE in the germline V gene (reference sequence). The CDR3 DNA reads as TGTGCCAGCAGCTTCGCCGGGAGTCGAAATTCACCCCTCCACTTT. As protein: CASSFAGSRNSPLHF.

This clone was detected only once. Other nucleotide sequences from this sample produce the same CDR3. This rearrangement joins TRBV7-7 to TRBJ2-3; the match to TRBD1 covers 9 bases. Unmatched junction bases numbered 7, after V lost 5 bases and J lost 4 bases. Germline CDR1 and CDR2: SSHAT and FNYEAQ (reference sequence). This CDR3 contains 15 residues. This chain's CDR3 is CASSPTGGLPDTQYF. In DNA, the CDR3 is TGTGCCAGCAGCCCCACAGGGGGCTTACCAGATACGCAGTATTTT.

The chain couples TRBV6-6 to TRBJ2-1, with a tentative D call TRBD2 (5 bases). The CDR3 consists of 15 residues. CDR1 MNHNY and CDR2 SVGAGI come from the germline V gene (reference sequence). The V and J ends lost 0 bases and 4 bases respectively, with 10 bases between them. CDR3 in amino acids: CASSYSRGGYNEQFF. The CDR3 nucleotides read TGTGCCAGCAGTTACTCACGGGGTGGGTACAATGAGCAGTTCTTC.

The chain joins TRBV6-5 to TRBJ1-2; 8 nucleotides match TRBD1. The CDR3 spans 14 residues. Trimming cost V 7 bases and J 4 bases; bases outside gene matches: 8. Germline CDR1 is MNHEY and CDR2 is SVGAGI. CDR3 protein: CASMPGGNAYGYTF. The CDR3, as DNA: TGTGCCAGCATGCCAGGGGGCAATGCCTATGGCTACACCTTC.

The V gene is TRBV19, the J gene TRBJ1-6; D uncertain. The V end was cut by 3 bases, the J end by 8 bases, with 11 bases between. The CDR3 is 14 residues long. CDR1 LNHDA and CDR2 SQIVND come from the germline V gene (reference sequence). This chain's CDR3 is CASSIRGRDSPLHF. The CDR3 DNA follows: TGTGCCAGTAGTATCCGCGGGCGCGATTCACCCCTCCACTTT.

Here the CDR3 reads CASSLGQGGAQETQYF. CDR3 nucleotide sequence: TGTGCCAGCAGTTTAGGTCAAGGCGGGGCCCAAGAGACCCAGTACTTC. The rearrangement uses TRBV28 and TRBJ2-5, with a tentative D call TRBD2 (6 bases). CDR3 length: 16 amino acids. Germline V gene data show CDR1 as MDHEN and CDR2 as SYDVKM. Between the trimmed V and J ends, which lost 2 bases and 1 base, there was a span of 14 bases.

The rearrangement joins TRBV19 to TRBJ1-3; D remains unclear. Germline CDR1 reads LNHDA; CDR2 reads SQIVND (reference sequence). V lost 9 bases to trimming and J lost 3 bases, with 30 bases between them. This CDR3 contains 19 residues. CDR3 region: CASGGRESTFRGDGNTIYF. CDR3 sequence (DNA): TGTGCCAGCGGAGGGAGGGAGTCTACATTTCGCGGGGATGGAAACACCATATATTTT.

In this sample, this clone turned up a few times. This rearrangement joins TRBV5-1 to TRBJ2-7; tentatively, D is TRBD1 (5 bases). Trimming pared 0 bases from V and 3 bases from J, leaving 10 bases between. The CDR3 has 14 residues. Germline lookup yields CDR1 SGHRS and CDR2 YFSETQ. The CDR3 bases are TGCGCCAGCAGCTTGGCTGGGGCCGGCTACGAGCAGTACTTC. Translation: CASSLAGAGYEQYF.

This chain joins TRBV18 and TRBJ2-7; TRBD1 matches at 8 bases. CDR1 KGHSH and CDR2 LQKENI come from the germline V gene. The CDR3 is 12 residues long. V shed 4 bases and J 4 bases; nucleotides not matched to a gene: 0. In DNA, the CDR3 is TGTGCCAGCTCACGACAGGGGTACGAGCAGTACGTC. It codes for CASSRQGYEQYV.

The gene calls are TRBV10-1 and TRBJ2-1; TRBD2 matches at 10 bases. Germline CDR1 is WNHNN and CDR2 is SYGVQD (reference sequence). This CDR3 contains 16 residues. V shed 1 base, J shed 4 bases, and the junction held 4 bases outside the gene matches. CDR3: CASSEFTSGAYNEQFF. The CDR3 DNA is TGCGCCAGCAGTGAGTTTACTAGCGGGGCATACAATGAGCAGTTCTTC.

This chain uses TRBV6-7 with TRBJ1-5; possible D gene TRBD1, 5 bases. TRBV6-7 is marked as an open reading frame, function uncertain. Trimming removed 1 base at V and 7 bases at J, with 11 bases between. The CDR3 has 14 amino acids. CDR3 bases: TGTGCCAGCAGTTACTTTAGGGGTGACCAGCCCCAGCATTTT. This codes for CASSYFRGDQPQHF.

This clone was detected once. V usage is TRBV19 and J usage is TRBJ2-1; D may be TRBD1 (5 bases). The CDR3 loop spans 14 amino acids. Germline V gene sequence: CDR1 LNHDA, CDR2 SQIVND (reference sequence). Trimming left V 4 bases short and J 9 bases short, with 16 bases between. The CDR3 nucleotides are TGTGCCAGTAGTACGAGGTCAGGGTACGCTGAGCAGTTCTTC. Amino acids: CASSTRSGYAEQFF.